The clone carrying this TCR beta chain was seen a few times. Its antigen is undetermined. This CDR3 contains 15 residues. Germline CDR1 SGHNT, CDR2 YYREEE (reference sequence). The V end lost 6 bases, the J end lost 2 bases, and 17 bases lay between the germline ends. This entry is derived from a study of shared clonotypes between healthy human individuals. Study results and limitations: Generation probabilities were higher for clonotypes shared across all four sorted-subset donors than for unshared ones. Clonotype sharing among donors was thought likely to change with sequencing depth. Apart from blood, nothing was sampled; tissue repertoires likely differ.

Naive CD8 populations comprised CD45RO-negative cells positively selected for CCR7, excluding terminally differentiated effector memory CD45RA+ cells. Source study methods: ImmunoSEQ gave junction-only sequences without quality scores, so filtering differed. Here immunoSEQ multiplex PCR was the method, and the copy in TCRdb shows in-frame clones only, minus some. That table gives V, J and clone size, and the DNA gave D and trimming. The table shows millions of clones, with roughly 91% occurring only once. The origin of this receptor is a man aged 18-30 years in good health. Some clones in this sample may be carry-over from other donors' samples. The sequenced sample consisted of naive CD8+ T cells from PBMCs. The genes are TRBV5-4 and TRBJ1-1, with a tentative D call TRBD1 (6 bases). The CDR3 DNA reads as TGTGCCAGCACCGGACCGGGACAAGGTAACACTGAAGCTTTCTTT. It translates to CASTGPGQGNTEAFF.